The next 21 T cell receptor beta chains were all read from a single sample in a study of blood T cell repertoires in COVID-19. Sequencing was performed with immunoSEQ multiplex PCR; in TCRdb, only in-frame clones are kept and a portion is missing. The sample consists of about 220,000 clones, approximately 82% of them appearing once. Sample: peripheral blood. The receptors stem from a man aged 50-59 years with active or convalescent COVID-19.

V and J are TRBV2 and TRBJ1-5; TRBD1 agrees at 12 bases. J lost 6 bases, V lost 3 bases, and 3 bases had no gene match. The CDR3 extends over 15 amino acids. CDR1 and CDR2 from the germline V gene are SNHLY and FYNNEI. The CDR3 protein is CASSEGQGASQPQHF. CDR3 DNA: TGTGCCAGCAGTGAGGGACAGGGGGCGAGTCAGCCCCAGCATTTT.

The rearrangement links TRBV2 to TRBJ2-1; 8 positions match TRBD2. CDR1 is SNHLY, CDR2 FYNNEI, per germline. J was trimmed by 5 bases and V by 0 bases; bases with no gene match: 6. This CDR3 spans 16 amino acids. The CDR3 DNA is TGTGCCAGCAGTGAAGCGTGGGCGGGAGGACACAATGAGCAGTTCTTC. Residues: CASSEAWAGGHNEQFF.

This clone was found once. The CDR3 coding sequence is TGTGCCAGCAGCCAGACTCGGATGAGCCCCTACGAGCAGTACGTC. This sequence encodes CASSQTRMSPYEQYV. This sequence joins TRBV3-1 (or the pseudogene TRBV3-2) and TRBJ2-7; D uncertain. V was cut by 3 bases and J by 2 bases, with 14 bases left in between. Per germline, CDR1 LGHDT and CDR2 YNNKEL (reference sequence). The CDR3 runs to 15 residues.

The chain employs TRBV11-2 and TRBJ2-2; D possibly corresponds to TRBD2 (5 bases). The V gene's germline CDR1 is SGHAT and CDR2 FQNNGV. The ends were cut back, 5 bases at V and 4 bases at J, with 17 bases in the middle. The CDR3 has 16 amino acids. The CDR3 protein is CASSQGGLHPTGELFF. DNA of the CDR3: TGTGCCAGCAGCCAAGGAGGATTACACCCCACCGGGGAGCTGTTTTTT.

The rearrangement joins TRBV6-2 or TRBV6-3 to TRBJ2-5; unclear D gene. Germline V lookup: CDR1 MNHEY, CDR2 SVGEGT. Trimming stripped 4 bases from V and 1 base from J, with 16 bases between. The CDR3 extends over 16 amino acids. This CDR3 reads CASSLSGFSLQETQYF. The DNA for the CDR3 is TGTGCCAGCAGTTTATCAGGCTTCTCCCTCCAAGAGACCCAGTACTTC.

The J gene is TRBJ1-2, the V gene TRBV18, with a possible D match to TRBD1 (5 bases). The germline V and J ends were trimmed by 0 bases and 4 bases, with 9 bases remaining between them. The CDR3 is 14 residues long. Germline loops: CDR1 KGHSH, CDR2 LQKENI. CDR3 amino acids: CASSPPRDFYGYTF. DNA of the CDR3: TGTGCCAGCTCACCACCCAGGGATTTCTATGGCTACACCTTC.

The V call is TRBV9, the J call TRBJ2-7; D is perhaps TRBD1 (6 bases). V was cut by 0 bases and J by 7 bases, with 14 bases left in between. CDR1 is SGDLS, CDR2 YYNGEE, per germline. The CDR3 is 14 amino acids. As DNA, the CDR3 is TGTGCCAGCAGCGTAGAGCCAGGGGCTGGTGAGCAGTACTTC. Translated, it gives CASSVEPGAGEQYF.

This chain links TRBV25-1 with TRBJ1-2, with D possibly TRBD1 on 6 matching bases. CDR1 and CDR2 from the germline V gene are MGHDK and SYGVNS. The CDR3 has 13 residues. V lost 3 bases, J lost 7 bases, and 12 bases lay in between. CDR3 bases: TGTGCCAGCAGTGACCGGGACAATGGTGGCTACACCTTC. This codes for CASSDRDNGGYTF.

The gene calls are TRBV28 and TRBJ2-3, with D perhaps TRBD2 (6 bases). CDR3 length: 16 amino acids. CDR1 is MDHEN, CDR2 SYDVKM, per germline. With 6 bases removed from V and 2 bases from J, the gap between germline ends came to 18 bases. Here the CDR3 DNA reads TGTGCCAGCAGGGGGAGGACGAGCCGATACACAGATACGCAGTATTTT. It is translated as CASRGRTSRYTDTQYF.

The CDR3 here is CASSPTNGEAFF. DNA of the CDR3: TGTGCCAGCAGCCCTACGAACGGTGAAGCTTTCTTT. The chain couples TRBV7-8 to TRBJ1-1, with D unclear. This CDR3 has 12 residues. V lost 5 bases and J lost 7, with 11 bases in between. CDR1 is SGHVS and CDR2 is FQNEAQ in the germline V gene.

The chain recombines TRBV5-1 with TRBJ2-5; perhaps TRBD1 as D (6 bases). Trimming removed 7 bases at V and 5 bases at J, with 15 bases between. Germline CDR1 reads SGHRS; CDR2 reads YFSETQ. The CDR3 extends over 13 amino acids. The CDR3 coding sequence is TGCGCCAGCGCCACAGGGTCCTCGGAGACCCAGTACTTC. Amino acids: CASATGSSETQYF.

The V gene is TRBV28, the J gene TRBJ2-1; a possible D gene is TRBD1 (6 bases). This CDR3 has 13 residues. V was clipped by 5 bases and J by 7 bases, with 12 bases between them. Germline-derived CDR1 and CDR2 are MDHEN and SYDVKM. The DNA for the CDR3 is TGTGCCAGCAGTACCTACAGGGTGAATGAGCAGTTCTTC. As protein: CASSTYRVNEQFF.

In DNA form, the CDR3 reads TGTGCCAGCAGTCTCCGGGGAGGGGCTGAAGCTTTCTTT. This sequence encodes CASSLRGGAEAFF. The chain employs TRBV6-5 and TRBJ1-1; D may be TRBD1 (5 bases). Germline V gene lookup returns CDR1 MNHEY and CDR2 SVGAGI. The V gene lost 5 bases and the J gene lost 6 bases, with 13 bases spanning the gap. The CDR3 consists of 13 residues.

V gene TRBV9 combines with J gene TRBJ2-3; weak D call: TRBD2 (6 bases). This CDR3 spans 15 amino acids. The ends were cut back, 0 bases at V and 4 bases at J, with 12 bases in the middle. Germline CDR1 and CDR2: SGDLS and YYNGEE. In nucleotides, the CDR3 is TGTGCCAGCAGCGTAGCCGGGGGTATCCCAGATACGCAGTATTTT. It yields the protein CASSVAGGIPDTQYF.

The chain joins TRBV14 to TRBJ2-7; D gene ambiguous. V lost 0 bases to trimming and J lost 7 bases, with 13 bases between them. From germline, CDR1 is SGHDN and CDR2 FVKESK. This CDR3 contains 14 residues. The CDR3 reads CASSQDRWFKEQYF. The CDR3 DNA reads TGTGCCAGCAGCCAAGATCGGTGGTTTAAGGAGCAGTACTTC. The variable domain in full, completed from reference TRBV14 and TRBJ2-7, reads EAGVTQFPSHSVIEKGQTVTLRCDPISGHDNLYWYRRVMGKEIKFLLHFVKESKQDESGMPNNRFLAERTGGTYSTLKVQPAELEDSGVYFCASSQDRWFKEQYFGPGTRLTVT.

This clone was seen a few times. The chain links TRBV7-2 to TRBJ1-2, with D uncertain. V lost 7 bases to trimming and J lost 4 bases, with 16 bases between them. Germline CDR1 is SGHTA and CDR2 is FQGNSA. CDR3 length: 14 residues. The CDR3 nucleotides read TGTGCCAGCAACACCCACCAGGCGGGCTATGGCTACACCTTC. As protein: CASNTHQAGYGYTF.

V is TRBV12-5 and J is TRBJ2-7, with a tentative D call TRBD2 (5 bases). The CDR3 has 17 amino acids. Trimming removed 2 bases at V and 0 bases at J, with 17 bases between. Germline V gene data show CDR1 as LGHNT and CDR2 as FRNRAP. CDR3 loop: CASGLCPNGLASYEQYV. The CDR3 DNA reads TGTGCTAGTGGTTTGTGTCCAAACGGTCTAGCCTCCTACGAGCAGTACGTC.

This sequence joins TRBV28 and TRBJ2-2, with D perhaps matching TRBD2 (7 bases). Trimming removed 7 bases at V and 7 bases at J, with 13 bases between. CDR3 length: 13 amino acids. CDR1 is MDHEN, CDR2 SYDVKM, per germline. The CDR3 DNA reads TGTGCCAGCACCCGGGGGGACATCGGGGAGCTGTTTTTT. Protein: CASTRGDIGELFF.

The chain recombines TRBV6-2 or TRBV6-3 with TRBJ1-2, with 11 bases matching TRBD1. V shed 6 bases, J shed 8 bases, and the junction held 11 bases outside the gene matches. This CDR3 is built from 15 residues. The V gene's germline CDR1 is MNHEY and CDR2 SVGEGT. In nucleotides, the CDR3 is TGTGCCAGCAGCGAACTGGACAGGGGGCTCGGGGGCTACACCTTC. Translation gives CASSELDRGLGGYTF.

V usage is TRBV5-1 and J usage is TRBJ2-5, with D perhaps matching TRBD2 (6 bases). The CDR3 is 15 amino acids. The germline CDR1 and CDR2 sequences are SGHRS and YFSETQ. V was clipped by 4 bases and J by 3 bases, with 16 bases between them. CDR3 sequence (DNA): TGCGCCAGCAGCCCGACATCAGGAGGGGAAGAGACCCAGTACTTC. Translated, it gives CASSPTSGGEETQYF.

The CDR3 sequence is CASSLRDNNYGYTF. CDR3 DNA sequence: TGTGCCAGCAGCTTACGAGACAATAACTATGGCTACACCTTC. This chain joins TRBV7-2 and TRBJ1-2; D is unclear. CDR1 is SGHTA, CDR2 FQGNSA, per germline. This CDR3 has 14 residues. V was clipped by 2 bases and J by 1 base, with 8 bases between them. Full variable domain (remainder filled in from reference TRBV7-2 and TRBJ1-2): GAGVSQSPSNKVTEKGKDVELRCDPISGHTALYWYRQSLGQGLEFLIYFQGNSAPDKSGLPSDRFSAERTGGSVSTLTIQRTQQEDSAVYLCASSLRDNNYGYTFGSGTRLTVV.